These 29 T cell receptor beta chains share one sample of origin, sequenced in a study of OX40 agonist ivuxolimab in advanced cancers. Some clones are missing from TCRdb's copy, which holds only in-frame ones; the method was immunoSEQ multiplex PCR. The repertoire includes 70,000 or so clones, roughly 88% of them detected once, and 2% to 2.5% sits in the top ten. Specimen: CD4+ or CD8+ T cells sorted from blood, collected in a trial of the OX40 agonist ivuxolimab. The receptors shown here come from an adult with an advanced solid tumor such as melanoma, head and neck, liver or kidney cancer.

This chain joins TRBV28 and TRBJ1-2; the D gene is possibly TRBD1 (5 bases). The CDR3 loop spans 14 amino acids. Trimming shortened V by 1 base and J by 2 bases, and 8 bases separated the two germline ends. Germline CDR1 and CDR2: MDHEN and SYDVKM. In nucleotides, the CDR3 is TGTGCCAGCAGTTTATTGGGACGGAACTATGGCTACACCTTC. Protein product: CASSLLGRNYGYTF.

As DNA, the CDR3 is TGTGCCAGCAACCGGGACAGGAGAGGAAATGGCTACACCTTC. This gives the protein CASNRDRRGNGYTF. The V and J genes are TRBV2 and TRBJ1-2; 8 bases are shared with TRBD1. Germline V gene sequence: CDR1 SNHLY, CDR2 FYNNEI. V trimming: 7 bases; J trimming: 6 bases; junction bases outside the gene matches: 10. This CDR3 is built from 14 residues.

This chain uses TRBV5-1 with TRBJ1-5; 7 bases agree with TRBD1. Germline V gives CDR1 SGHRS, CDR2 YFSETQ. The CDR3 totals 15 residues. The trim removed 0 bases at V and 6 bases at J, leaving 6 bases unmatched. The CDR3: CASSLDATGIQPQHF. The CDR3 DNA follows: TGCGCCAGCAGCTTGGACGCGACAGGGATTCAGCCCCAGCATTTT.

J is TRBJ1-2 and V is TRBV4-3, with TRBD1 matching over 9 bases. The CDR3 length is 15 residues. The germline V gene encodes CDR1 LGHNA and CDR2 YSLEER. Trimming at V came to 3 bases and at J to 8 bases, leaving 10 bases not matched to a gene. In DNA form, the CDR3 reads TGCGCCAGCAGCCAGGGACAGGGTCCTCTGGACGGCTACACCTTC. This sequence encodes CASSQGQGPLDGYTF.

V and J are TRBV30 and TRBJ2-7; the D is unclear. Germline V lookup: CDR1 GTSNPN, CDR2 SVGIG (reference sequence). The CDR3 runs to 14 residues. The V end lost 2 bases, the J end lost 0 bases, and 11 bases lay between the germline ends. The CDR3 DNA is TGTGCCTGGAGTCGGTATGGGGTCTCCTACGAGCAGTACTTC. It yields the protein CAWSRYGVSYEQYF.

The chain uses TRBV27 and TRBJ2-3; the D gene is possibly TRBD2 (5 bases). Deletions cut 8 bases from V and 2 bases from J, with 17 bases between. This CDR3 spans 15 amino acids. Per germline, CDR1 MNHEY and CDR2 SMNVEV (reference sequence). Here the CDR3 reads CASRYSDFYTDTQYF. The CDR3 coding sequence is TGTGCCAGCCGATATAGCGACTTTTACACAGATACGCAGTATTTT.

This clone was observed a single time. The chain employs TRBV28 and TRBJ2-5; the D call may be TRBD1 or TRBD2 (5 bases each). The CDR3 consists of 15 residues. V lost 1 base and J lost 6, with 15 bases in between. Germline V gene data show CDR1 as MDHEN and CDR2 as SYDVKM. The CDR3 region is CASSLSGTRKKTQYF. In nucleotides, the CDR3 is TGTGCCAGCAGTTTATCCGGGACGCGCAAGAAGACCCAGTACTTC.

The chain carries TRBV2 and TRBJ2-5; TRBD2 matches at 7 bases. There are 13 residues in the CDR3. V lost 3 bases and J lost 5; bases outside the gene matches: 3. CDR1 SNHLY and CDR2 FYNNEI come from the germline V gene. The CDR3 sequence: CASSDLGGETQYF. CDR3 DNA sequence: TGTGCCAGCAGTGACTTGGGGGGGGAGACCCAGTACTTC.

The V gene is TRBV28, the J gene TRBJ2-3; perhaps D is TRBD1 or TRBD2 (12 bases each). Germline V gene lookup returns CDR1 MDHEN and CDR2 SYDVKM. There are 21 residues in the CDR3. V lost 0 bases and J lost 5, with 30 bases in between. CDR3 loop: CASSLWGQGAASGRAIDTQYF. DNA of the CDR3: TGTGCCAGCAGTTTATGGGGACAGGGGGCGGCTAGCGGGAGGGCCATAGATACGCAGTATTTT.

The chain employs TRBV5-1 and TRBJ1-1, with a weak D call TRBD1 (5 bases). This CDR3 has 13 residues. Germline V gives CDR1 SGHRS, CDR2 YFSETQ. V gave up 4 bases and J gave up 3 bases, with 10 bases separating them. CDR3 sequence reads: CASSRGWDTEAFF. In DNA, the CDR3 is TGCGCCAGCAGCCGGGGGTGGGACACTGAAGCTTTCTTT.

This chain joins TRBV2 and TRBJ1-1, with TRBD1 matching 7 bases. J gave up 2 bases and V 0 bases, and 9 bases lay outside the gene matches. CDR1 is SNHLY and CDR2 is FYNNEI in the germline V gene. The CDR3 loop spans 17 amino acids. The CDR3 DNA is TGTGCCAGCAGTGAAGCCCCCCCTCGACAGGGCAACACTGAAGCTTTCTTT. This sequence encodes CASSEAPPRQGNTEAFF.

The genes are TRBV9 and TRBJ2-3, with a possible D match to TRBD2 (5 bases). The CDR3 has 14 amino acids. V lost 1 base and J 2 bases, leaving 8 bases between the germline ends. Germline assignment: CDR1 SGDLS and CDR2 YYNGEE. The CDR3 DNA follows: TGTGCCAGCAGCGTATTCCGGGACACAGATACGCAGTATTTT. It translates to CASSVFRDTDTQYF.

The gene calls are TRBV5-1 and TRBJ1-4, with 10 bases lining up with TRBD1. The CDR3 is 15 amino acids. Germline trimming cut 3 bases from V and 6 bases from J; bases unmatched to any gene: 5. Germline CDR1 SGHRS, CDR2 YFSETQ. CDR3 coding DNA: TGCGCCAGCAGCTCGCGACAGGGGGCGGATGAAAAACTGTTTTTT. It codes for CASSSRQGADEKLFF.

The chain carries TRBV28 and TRBJ1-1; D gene ambiguous. The germline gives CDR1 MDHEN, CDR2 SYDVKM. This CDR3 comprises 17 residues. V was trimmed by 5 bases and J by 0 bases, leaving 19 bases between them. The CDR3 loop is CASSQSQALGMNTEAFF. The CDR3 DNA reads TGTGCCAGCAGTCAATCCCAGGCTCTCGGCATGAACACTGAAGCTTTCTTT.

This clone came up once. The rearrangement uses TRBV6-5 and TRBJ2-7; the D is unclear. Looked up from germline, CDR1 is MNHEY and CDR2 is SVGAGI. V dropped 6 bases and J dropped 2 bases, with 11 bases sitting between them. The CDR3 has 13 residues. This chain's CDR3 is CASSPGPPYEQYF. The CDR3 region has the DNA TGTGCCAGCAGCCCCGGGCCTCCCTACGAGCAGTACTTC.

The chain links TRBV19 to TRBJ1-2, with D perhaps matching TRBD1 (6 bases). The CDR3 extends over 15 amino acids. The germline V gene has CDR1 LNHDA and CDR2 SQIVND (reference sequence). V was trimmed by 6 bases and J by 0 bases, leaving 14 bases between them. The CDR3 protein is CASRQGQQSNYGYTF. The DNA for the CDR3 is TGTGCCAGTAGACAGGGCCAGCAATCTAACTATGGCTACACCTTC. The entire variable domain, with the rest obtained from reference TRBV19 and TRBJ1-2, is as follows: DGGITQSPKYLFRKEGQNVTLSCEQNLNHDAMYWYRQDPGQGLRLIYYSQIVNDFQKGDIAEGYSVSREKKESFPLTVTSAQKNPTAFYLCASRQGQQSNYGYTFGSGTRLTVV.

This chain uses TRBV7-2 with TRBJ2-3; D call uncertain. Trimming shortened V by 2 bases and J by 2 bases, and 2 bases separated the two germline ends. The CDR3 extends over 12 amino acids. Germline V gene data show CDR1 as SGHTA and CDR2 as FQGNSA. The CDR3, as DNA: TGTGCCAGCAGCTTAATCACAGATACGCAGTATTTT. This codes for CASSLITDTQYF. Full variable domain (missing parts from reference TRBV7-2 and TRBJ2-3): GAGVSQSPSNKVTEKGKDVELRCDPISGHTALYWYRQSLGQGLEFLIYFQGNSAPDKSGLPSDRFSAERTGGSVSTLTIQRTQQEDSAVYLCASSLITDTQYFGPGTRLTVL.

The V and J genes are TRBV5-1 and TRBJ1-3, with D possibly being TRBD1 (5 bases). Looked up from germline, CDR1 is SGHRS and CDR2 is YFSETQ. V was trimmed by 3 bases and J by 2 bases, leaving 12 bases between them. The CDR3 consists of 15 residues. This CDR3 is CASSSYGGTGNTIYF. The CDR3 DNA follows: TGCGCCAGCAGCTCGTACGGGGGAACTGGAAACACCATATATTTT. Filled out from reference TRBV5-1 and TRBJ1-3, the complete variable domain reads KAGVTQTPRYLIKTRGQQVTLSCSPISGHRSVSWYQQTPGQGLQFLFEYFSETQRNKGNFPGRFSGRQFSNSRSEMNVSTLELGDSALYLCASSSYGGTGNTIYFGEGSWLTVV.

On this clone: Other DNA sequences in this specimen translate into the identical CDR3. This CDR3 is CASSLDSGPEAFF. Written as DNA, the CDR3 is TGTGCCAGCAGCTTAGACTCAGGTCCTGAAGCTTTCTTT. This rearrangement joins TRBV7-9 to TRBJ1-1, with unresolved D. The CDR3 spans 13 residues. Looked up from germline, CDR1 is SEHNR and CDR2 is FQNEAQ (reference sequence). Trimming took off 1 base at V and 6 bases at J, with 9 bases between the two ends.

The rearrangement joins TRBV28 to TRBJ1-1; no reliable D call. The V gene lost 2 bases and the J gene lost 3 bases, with 7 bases spanning the gap. Looked up from germline, CDR1 is MDHEN and CDR2 is SYDVKM. The CDR3 is 13 amino acids. The CDR3 region has the DNA TGTGCCAGCAGTTTAAAGGGTTACACTGAAGCTTTCTTT. The encoded protein is CASSLKGYTEAFF. The variable domain in full, completed from reference TRBV28 and TRBJ1-1, reads DVKVTQSSRYLVKRTGEKVFLECVQDMDHENMFWYRQDPGLGLRLIYFSYDVKMKEKGDIPEGYSVSREKKERFSLILESASTNQTSMYLCASSLKGYTEAFFGQGTRLTVV.

V is TRBV15 and J is TRBJ2-3; no definite D call. CDR1 is LNHNV, CDR2 YYDKDF, per germline (reference sequence). The CDR3 consists of 14 residues. Trimming removed 0 bases from V and 6 bases from J, with 10 bases in between. CDR3 DNA sequence: TGTGCCACCAGCAGAGATATAAAAAAGGATACGCAGTATTTT. Translated: CATSRDIKKDTQYF.

V usage is TRBV18 and J usage is TRBJ2-7; D is possibly TRBD1 (6 bases). V was clipped by 3 bases and J by 3 bases, with 15 bases between them. This CDR3 is 15 amino acids long. Looked up from germline, CDR1 is KGHSH and CDR2 is LQKENI. The CDR3 here is CASSPAGQKYYEQYF. For the CDR3, the DNA is TGTGCCAGCTCACCCGCCGGACAGAAGTACTACGAGCAGTACTTC.

The rearrangement uses TRBV5-1 and TRBJ2-2; 9 bases are shared with TRBD2. V lost 5 bases to trimming and J lost 4 bases; unmatched junction nucleotides: 12. The CDR3 runs 17 residues. CDR1 SGHRS and CDR2 YFSETQ come from the germline V gene. The DNA for the CDR3 is TGCGCCAGCAGGGCCTCGGTAGCGGGAGCTTTCACCGGGGAGCTGTTTTTT. This sequence encodes CASRASVAGAFTGELFF.

The rearrangement links TRBV28 to TRBJ2-5; D gene uncertain. Germline V gene lookup returns CDR1 MDHEN and CDR2 SYDVKM. The CDR3 length is 13 residues. The V gene lost 4 bases and the J gene lost 0 bases, with 6 bases spanning the gap. CDR3 in DNA: TGTGCCAGCAGTTCACCGTACCAAGAGACCCAGTACTTC. This codes for CASSSPYQETQYF.

V is TRBV7-3 and J is TRBJ2-2, with 7 bases that match TRBD2. The trim removed 5 bases at V and 4 bases at J, leaving 7 bases unmatched. CDR3 length equals 15 residues. Germline CDR1 reads SGHTA; CDR2 reads FQGTGA. CDR3 DNA: TGTGCCAGCAGCCCGGCCGGGGGGATCACCGGGGAGCTGTTTTTT. This gives the protein CASSPAGGITGELFF.

The chain employs TRBV11-2 and TRBJ2-7; the match to TRBD1 covers 7 bases. The junction had 10 bases not matched to a gene; V was cut back by 5 bases and J by 3 bases. Germline V gives CDR1 SGHAT, CDR2 FQNNGV. The CDR3 is made up of 15 amino acids. CDR3 sequence (DNA): TGTGCCAGCAGCCGAAACCGGGACAGAGTCTACGAGCAGTACTTC. Protein sequence: CASSRNRDRVYEQYF.

The V call is TRBV19, the J call TRBJ2-5, with D possibly being TRBD2 (5 bases). The V gene's germline CDR1 is LNHDA and CDR2 SQIVND (reference sequence). This CDR3 is 15 amino acids long. The germline V and J ends were trimmed by 4 bases and 9 bases, with 21 bases remaining between them. CDR3 in DNA: TGTGCCAGTAGTACTATTACTAGAGAGTCCGGGTCCCAGTACTTC. Translated, it gives CASSTITRESGSQYF.

The genes are TRBV7-2 and TRBJ1-3; possible D gene TRBD1, 6 bases. Trimming took 5 bases from V and 0 from J, leaving 14 bases between them. Germline V CDR1 and CDR2: SGHTA, FQGNSA. The CDR3 is 16 residues long. The CDR3 nucleotides read TGTGCCAGCAGCCCAAGACAGGCCCTCTCTGGAAACACCATATATTTT. Translating it yields CASSPRQALSGNTIYF.

This chain connects TRBV19 to TRBJ2-3; maybe TRBD1 (6 bases). Germline V gives CDR1 LNHDA, CDR2 SQIVND (reference sequence). The V end was cut by 2 bases, the J end by 5 bases, with 17 bases between. The CDR3 is 16 residues long. The DNA for the CDR3 is TGTGCCAGTAGTATACCCGGTCAAGGGGGTGGAGATACGCAGTATTTT. Translated, it gives CASSIPGQGGGDTQYF. Based on the CDR3 plus reference TRBV19 and TRBJ2-3, the full variable domain is DGGITQSPKYLFRKEGQNVTLSCEQNLNHDAMYWYRQDPGQGLRLIYYSQIVNDFQKGDIAEGYSVSREKKESFPLTVTSAQKNPTAFYLCASSIPGQGGGDTQYFGPGTRLTVL.